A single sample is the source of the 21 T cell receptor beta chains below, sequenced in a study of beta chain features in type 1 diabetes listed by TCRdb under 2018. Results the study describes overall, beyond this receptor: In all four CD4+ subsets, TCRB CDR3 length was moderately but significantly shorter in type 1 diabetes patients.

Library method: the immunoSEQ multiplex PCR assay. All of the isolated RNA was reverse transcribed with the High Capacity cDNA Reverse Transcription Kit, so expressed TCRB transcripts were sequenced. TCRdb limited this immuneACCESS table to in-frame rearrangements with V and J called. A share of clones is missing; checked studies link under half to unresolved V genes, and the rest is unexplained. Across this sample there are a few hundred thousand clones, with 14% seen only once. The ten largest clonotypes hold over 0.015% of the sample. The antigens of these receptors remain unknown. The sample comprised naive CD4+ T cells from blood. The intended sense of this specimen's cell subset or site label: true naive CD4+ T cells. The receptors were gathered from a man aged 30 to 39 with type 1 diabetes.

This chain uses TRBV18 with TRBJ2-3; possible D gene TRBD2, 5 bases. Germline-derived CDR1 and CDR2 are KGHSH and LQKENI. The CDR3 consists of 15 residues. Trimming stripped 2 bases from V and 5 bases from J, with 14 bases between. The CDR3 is CASSPLTGREDTQYF. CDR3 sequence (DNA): TGTGCCAGCTCACCATTAACGGGGAGAGAAGATACGCAGTATTTT.

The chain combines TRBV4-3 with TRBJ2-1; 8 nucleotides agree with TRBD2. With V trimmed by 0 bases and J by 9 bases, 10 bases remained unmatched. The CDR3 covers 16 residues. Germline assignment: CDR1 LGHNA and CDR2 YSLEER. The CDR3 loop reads CASSQDPSGSKIEQFF. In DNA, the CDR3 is TGCGCCAGCAGCCAAGATCCAAGCGGGAGTAAAATTGAGCAGTTCTTC.

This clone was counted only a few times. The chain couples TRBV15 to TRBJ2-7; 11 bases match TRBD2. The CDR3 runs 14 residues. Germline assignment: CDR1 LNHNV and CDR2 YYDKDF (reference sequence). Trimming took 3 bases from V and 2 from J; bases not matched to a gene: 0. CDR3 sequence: CATSRTSGTYEQYF. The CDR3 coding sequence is TGTGCCACCAGCAGGACTAGCGGGACCTACGAGCAGTACTTC.

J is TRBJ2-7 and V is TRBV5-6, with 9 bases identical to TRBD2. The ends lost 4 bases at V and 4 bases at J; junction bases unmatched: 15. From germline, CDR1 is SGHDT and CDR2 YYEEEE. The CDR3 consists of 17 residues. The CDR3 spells CASSRLNLSSGEYEQYF. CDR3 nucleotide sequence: TGTGCCAGCAGCCGCCTGAATTTATCTAGCGGGGAGTACGAGCAGTACTTC.

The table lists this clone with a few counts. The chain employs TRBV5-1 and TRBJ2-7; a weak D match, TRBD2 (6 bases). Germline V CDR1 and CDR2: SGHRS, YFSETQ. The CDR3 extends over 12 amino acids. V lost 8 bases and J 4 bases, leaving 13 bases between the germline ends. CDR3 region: CASYRESYEQYF. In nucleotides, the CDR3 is TGCGCCAGTTACCGGGAGAGTTACGAGCAGTACTTC. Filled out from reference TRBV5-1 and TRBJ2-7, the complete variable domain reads KAGVTQTPRYLIKTRGQQVTLSCSPISGHRSVSWYQQTPGQGLQFLFEYFSETQRNKGNFPGRFSGRQFSNSRSEMNVSTLELGDSALYLCASYRESYEQYFGPGTRLTVT.

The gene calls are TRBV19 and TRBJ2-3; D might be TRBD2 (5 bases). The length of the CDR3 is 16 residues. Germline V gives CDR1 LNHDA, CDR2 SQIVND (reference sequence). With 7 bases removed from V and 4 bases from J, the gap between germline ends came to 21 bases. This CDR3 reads CASIRSGNRTPDTQYF. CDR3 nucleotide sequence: TGTGCCAGTATTAGGTCGGGGAATCGTACTCCAGATACGCAGTATTTT. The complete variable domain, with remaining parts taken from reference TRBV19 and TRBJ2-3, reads DGGITQSPKYLFRKEGQNVTLSCEQNLNHDAMYWYRQDPGQGLRLIYYSQIVNDFQKGDIAEGYSVSREKKESFPLTVTSAQKNPTAFYLCASIRSGNRTPDTQYFGPGTRLTVL.

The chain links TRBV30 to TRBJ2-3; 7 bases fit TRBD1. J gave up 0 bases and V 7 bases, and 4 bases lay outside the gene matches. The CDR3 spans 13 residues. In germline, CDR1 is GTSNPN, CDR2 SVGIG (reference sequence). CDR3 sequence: CALGQLSTDTQYF. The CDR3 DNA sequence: TGTGCCTTGGGACAGCTTAGCACAGATACGCAGTATTTT.

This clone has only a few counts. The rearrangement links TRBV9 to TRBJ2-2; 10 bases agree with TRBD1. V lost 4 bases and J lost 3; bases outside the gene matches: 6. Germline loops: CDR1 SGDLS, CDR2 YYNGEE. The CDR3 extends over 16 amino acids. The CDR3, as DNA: TGTGCCAGCAGCCCAGGGACAGGGGATGACACCGGGGAGCTGTTTTTT. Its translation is CASSPGTGDDTGELFF. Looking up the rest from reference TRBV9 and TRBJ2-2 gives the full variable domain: DSGVTQTPKHLITATGQRVTLRCSPRSGDLSVYWYQQSLDQGLQFLIQYYNGEERAKGNILERFSAQQFPDLHSELNLSSLELGDSALYFCASSPGTGDDTGELFFGEGSRLTVL.

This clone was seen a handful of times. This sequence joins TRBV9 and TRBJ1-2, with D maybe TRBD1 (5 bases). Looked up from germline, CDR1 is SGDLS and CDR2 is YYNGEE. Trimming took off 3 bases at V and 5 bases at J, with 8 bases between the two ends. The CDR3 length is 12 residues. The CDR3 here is CASSGQGYGYTF. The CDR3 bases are TGTGCCAGCAGCGGGCAGGGTTATGGCTACACCTTC.

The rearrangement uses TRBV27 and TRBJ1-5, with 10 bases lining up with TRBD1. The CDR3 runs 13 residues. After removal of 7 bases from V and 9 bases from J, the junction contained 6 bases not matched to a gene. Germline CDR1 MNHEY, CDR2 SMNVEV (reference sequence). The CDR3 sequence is CASTRTGGGPQHF. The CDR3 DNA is TGTGCCAGCACCCGGACAGGGGGAGGGCCCCAGCATTTT.

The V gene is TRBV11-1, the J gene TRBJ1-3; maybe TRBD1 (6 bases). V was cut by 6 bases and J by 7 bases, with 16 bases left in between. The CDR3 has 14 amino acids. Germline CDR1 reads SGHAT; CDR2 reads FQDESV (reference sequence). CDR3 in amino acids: CASSLTGSSNTIYF. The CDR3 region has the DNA TGTGCCAGCAGTCTTACAGGGAGCAGCAACACCATATATTTT. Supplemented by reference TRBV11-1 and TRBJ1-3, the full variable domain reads EAEVAQSPRYKITEKSQAVAFWCDPISGHATLYWYRQILGQGPELLVQFQDESVVDDSQLPKDRFSAERLKGVDSTLKIQPAELGDSAMYLCASSLTGSSNTIYFGEGSWLTVV.

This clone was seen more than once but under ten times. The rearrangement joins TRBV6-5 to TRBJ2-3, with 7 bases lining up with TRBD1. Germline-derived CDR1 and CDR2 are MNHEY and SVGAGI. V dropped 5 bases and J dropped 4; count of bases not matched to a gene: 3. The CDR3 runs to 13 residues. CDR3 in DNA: TGTGCCAGCAGTGGAACAGGGGCAGATACGCAGTATTTT. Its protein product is CASSGTGADTQYF.

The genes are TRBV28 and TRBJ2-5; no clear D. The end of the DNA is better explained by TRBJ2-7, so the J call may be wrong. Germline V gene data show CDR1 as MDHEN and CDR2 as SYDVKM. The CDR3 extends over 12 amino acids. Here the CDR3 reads CASSPVLYEQYF. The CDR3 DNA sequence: TGTGCCAGCAGCCCCGTGCTGTACGAGCAGTACTTC.

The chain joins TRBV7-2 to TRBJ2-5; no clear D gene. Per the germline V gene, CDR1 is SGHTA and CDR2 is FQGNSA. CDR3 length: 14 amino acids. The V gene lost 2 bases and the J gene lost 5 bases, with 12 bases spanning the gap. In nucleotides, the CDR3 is TGTGCCAGCAGCTTACGTGCCAGCGCTGAGACCCAGTACTTC. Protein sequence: CASSLRASAETQYF.

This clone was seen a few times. For the CDR3, the DNA is TGTGCCACCAGCCACGGACTTAGCCAAGAGACCCAGTACTTC. Amino acid sequence: CATSHGLSQETQYF. The chain is built from TRBV15 and TRBJ2-5; possible D gene TRBD2, 5 bases. Trimming removed 5 bases at V and 1 base at J, with 11 bases between. Germline loops: CDR1 LNHNV, CDR2 YYDKDF (reference sequence). The length of the CDR3 is 14 residues.

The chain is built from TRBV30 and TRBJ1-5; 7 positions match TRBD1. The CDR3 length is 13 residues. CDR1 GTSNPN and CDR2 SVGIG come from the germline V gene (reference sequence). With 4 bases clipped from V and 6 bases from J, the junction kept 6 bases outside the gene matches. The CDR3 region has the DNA TGTGCCTGGACACAGGGGTGGGGTCAGCCCCAGCATTTT. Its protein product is CAWTQGWGQPQHF.

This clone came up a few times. For the CDR3, the DNA is TGTGCCAGCAGTCAAACATCTGGGGCCAACGTCCTGACTTTC. Its translation: CASSQTSGANVLTF. J is TRBJ2-6 and V is TRBV9; D unclear. This CDR3 region has 14 residues. The V end lost 5 bases, the J end lost 1 base, and 7 bases lay between the germline ends. Germline V lookup: CDR1 SGDLS, CDR2 YYNGEE.

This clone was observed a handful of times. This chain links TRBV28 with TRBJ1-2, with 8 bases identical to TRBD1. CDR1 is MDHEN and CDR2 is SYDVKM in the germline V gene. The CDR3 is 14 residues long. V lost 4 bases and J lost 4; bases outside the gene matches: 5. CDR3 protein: CASSYPGGGYGYTF. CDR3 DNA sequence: TGTGCCAGCAGTTACCCAGGGGGCGGCTATGGCTACACCTTC.

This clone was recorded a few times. Written as DNA, the CDR3 is TGTGCCAGCAGCTTGACCTCAGGGGCTGGAAACACCATATATTTT. It codes for CASSLTSGAGNTIYF. The rearrangement joins TRBV5-4 to TRBJ1-3; D possibly corresponds to TRBD1 (6 bases). CDR3 length: 15 residues. The V gene lost 1 base and the J gene lost 2 bases, with 10 bases spanning the gap. Per germline, CDR1 SGHNT and CDR2 YYREEE (reference sequence). Looking up the rest from reference TRBV5-4 and TRBJ1-3 gives the full variable domain: ETGVTQSPTHLIKTRGQQVTLRCSSQSGHNTVSWYQQALGQGPQFIFQYYREEENGRGNFPPRFSGLQFPNYSSELNVNALELDDSALYLCASSLTSGAGNTIYFGEGSWLTVV.

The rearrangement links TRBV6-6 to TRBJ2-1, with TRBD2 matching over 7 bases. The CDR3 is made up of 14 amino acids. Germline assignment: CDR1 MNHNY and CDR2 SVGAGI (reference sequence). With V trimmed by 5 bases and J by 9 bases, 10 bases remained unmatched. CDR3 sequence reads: CASSVGGRELEQFF. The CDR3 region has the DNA TGTGCCAGCAGTGTGGGTGGGCGGGAGCTTGAGCAGTTCTTC.

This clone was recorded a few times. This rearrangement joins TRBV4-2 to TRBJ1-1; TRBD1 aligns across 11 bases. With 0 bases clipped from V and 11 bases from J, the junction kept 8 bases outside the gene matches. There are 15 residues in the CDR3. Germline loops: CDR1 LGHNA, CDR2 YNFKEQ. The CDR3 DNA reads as TGTGCCAGCAGCCAAGATAGGGGACAGGGGGATTGGGCTTTCTTT. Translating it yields CASSQDRGQGDWAFF.